Here is one T cell receptor beta chain with its context. Its specificity is unknown. This sample is drawn from a study of neoadjuvant anti-PD-1 for oral cavity cancer. Whole-study findings and limits: Each response group had just a few patients in TCR analyses.

Most PBMC samples had approximately 480 ng input DNA in six replicates. The assay was immunoSEQ multiplex PCR, and TCRdb's table has in-frame clones only and misses some. The sample includes tens of thousands of clones, approximately 81% of them seen just once. Indicated time point: after neoadjuvant nivolumab, at surgical resection. Germline trimming cut 4 bases from V and 4 bases from J; bases unmatched to any gene: 6. CDR1 and CDR2 from the germline V gene are LGHNA and YNFKEQ. This CDR3 spans 15 amino acids. The chain joins TRBV4-2 to TRBJ1-2; 10 bases align to TRBD1. The sequences come from PBMCs, collected after nivolumab (anti-PD-1) treatment. The sequence came from a person aged 40 to 85 with oral cavity squamous cell carcinoma. The DNA of the CDR3 is TGTGCCAGCAGCCCCAGCGGACAGGGGGGCTATGGCTACACCTTC. It specifies CASSPSGQGGYGYTF.